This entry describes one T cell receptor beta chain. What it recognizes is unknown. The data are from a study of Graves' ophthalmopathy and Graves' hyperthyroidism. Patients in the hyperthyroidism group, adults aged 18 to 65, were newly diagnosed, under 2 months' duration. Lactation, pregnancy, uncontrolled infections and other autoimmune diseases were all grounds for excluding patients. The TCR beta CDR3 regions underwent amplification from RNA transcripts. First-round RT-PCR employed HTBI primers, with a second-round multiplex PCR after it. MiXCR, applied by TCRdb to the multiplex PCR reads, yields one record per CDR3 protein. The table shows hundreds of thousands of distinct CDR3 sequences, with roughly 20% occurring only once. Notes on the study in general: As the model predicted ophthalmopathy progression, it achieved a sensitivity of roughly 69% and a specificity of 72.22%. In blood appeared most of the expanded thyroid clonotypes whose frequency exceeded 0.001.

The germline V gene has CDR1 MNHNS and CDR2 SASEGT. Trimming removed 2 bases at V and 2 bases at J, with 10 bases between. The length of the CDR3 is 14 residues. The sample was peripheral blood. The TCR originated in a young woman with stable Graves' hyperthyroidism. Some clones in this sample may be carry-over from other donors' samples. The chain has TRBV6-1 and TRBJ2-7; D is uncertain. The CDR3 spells CASSEPRNPYEQYF. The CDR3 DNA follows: TGTGCCAGCAGTGAACCCCGTAACCCCTACGAGCAGTACTTC.